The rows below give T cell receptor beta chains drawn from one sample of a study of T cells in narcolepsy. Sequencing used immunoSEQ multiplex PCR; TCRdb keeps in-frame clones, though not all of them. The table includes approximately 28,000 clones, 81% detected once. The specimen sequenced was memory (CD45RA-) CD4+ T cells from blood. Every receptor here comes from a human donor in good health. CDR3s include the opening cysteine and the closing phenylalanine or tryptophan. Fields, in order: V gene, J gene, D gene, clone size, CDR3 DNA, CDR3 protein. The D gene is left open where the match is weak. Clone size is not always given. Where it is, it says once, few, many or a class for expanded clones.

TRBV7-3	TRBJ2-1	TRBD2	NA	TGTGCCAGCAGGCCACTAGCGGGAGGCGGAGAGAATGAGCAGTTCTTC	CASRPLAGGGENEQFF
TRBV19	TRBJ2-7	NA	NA	TGTGCCAGTAGTGCACAGGGCGCTGGGTACGAGCAGTACTTC	CASSAQGAGYEQYF
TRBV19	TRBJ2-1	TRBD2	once	TGTGCCACCCACCCCCGACTAGCGGGAGGGCTTAAAGAGGCTAGCTCCTACAATGAGCAGTTCTTC	CATHPRLAGGLKEASSYNEQFF
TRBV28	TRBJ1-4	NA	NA	TGTGCCAGCAGTTTATGGGACATTGCAACTAATGAAAAACTGTTTTTT	CASSLWDIATNEKLFF
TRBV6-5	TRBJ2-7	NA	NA	TGTGCCAGCAGGGCTGCCTCTGGGGAGCAGTACTTC	CASRAASGEQYF
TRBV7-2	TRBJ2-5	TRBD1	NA	TGTGCCAGCAGCTTCGCGGGACAGGGGCAAGAGACCCAGTACTTC	CASSFAGQGQETQYF
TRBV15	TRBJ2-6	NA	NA	TGTGCCACGGGCAGGCAGGGGAAGGCCAACGTCCTGACTTTC	CATGRQGKANVLTF
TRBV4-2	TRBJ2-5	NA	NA	TGTGCCAGCAGCCCCCGGACTCAGTACTTC	CASSPRTQYF
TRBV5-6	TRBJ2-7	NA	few	TGTGCCAGCAGCTTGGGGGGACCCTACGAGCAGTACTTC	CASSLGGPYEQYF
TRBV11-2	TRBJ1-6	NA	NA	TGTGCCAGCAGCTTAGGGGACCGAACCACCCTCCACTTT	CASSLGDRTTLHF
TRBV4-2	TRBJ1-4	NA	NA	TGTGCCAGCAGCCAAGAATGGACTGTCGGTAATGAAAAACTGTTTTTT	CASSQEWTVGNEKLFF
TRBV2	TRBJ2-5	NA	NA	TGTGCCAGCCTAACGGGACCCCCAGAGTCCCAGTACTTC	CASLTGPPESQYF
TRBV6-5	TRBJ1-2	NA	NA	TGTGCCAGCAGTTACTGGGGGGATGGCTACACCTTC	CASSYWGDGYTF
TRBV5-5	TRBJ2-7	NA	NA	TGTGCCAGCAGACGGGATACCCGCGAGCAGTACTTC	CASRRDTREQYF
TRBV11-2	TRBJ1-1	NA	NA	TGTGCCAGCACCCGGCAGGGCTGGGGCACTGAAGCTTTCTTT	CASTRQGWGTEAFF
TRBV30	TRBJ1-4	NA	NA	TGTGCCTGGAGCCCCGGGGGGATTAATGAAAAACTGTTTTTT	CAWSPGGINEKLFF
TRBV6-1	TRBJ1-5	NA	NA	TGTGCCAGCAGTAGGAGAAATCAGCCCCAGCATTTT	CASSRRNQPQHF
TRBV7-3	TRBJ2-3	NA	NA	TGTGCCAGCAGCTTAGATGGGGGAATGGATACGCAGTATTTT	CASSLDGGMDTQYF
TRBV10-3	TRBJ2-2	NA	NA	TGTGCCATCAGTGAGGATGGGACCGGGGAGCTGTTTTTT	CAISEDGTGELFF
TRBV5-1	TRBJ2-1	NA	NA	TGCGCCAGCAGCTTGGAGATGGCACTCAATGAGCAGTTCTTC	CASSLEMALNEQFF
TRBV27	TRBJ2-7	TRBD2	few	TGTGCCAGCAGTTTACGAAGCGGAGGGGAGGGTGCCGAGCAGTACTTC	CASSLRSGGEGAEQYF
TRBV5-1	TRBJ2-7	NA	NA	TGCGCCAGCAGCTTAGACAACTACGAGCAGTACTTC	CASSLDNYEQYF
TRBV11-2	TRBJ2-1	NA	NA	TGTGCCAGCAGCTTTGGGTACAATGAGCAGTTCTTC	CASSFGYNEQFF